These 30 T cell receptor beta chains originate from one sample sequenced in a study of cytomegalovirus exposure and HLA in healthy donors. Profiling relied on immunoSEQ multiplex PCR, and the TCRdb table lists in-frame clones only, not all of them. The table records around 230,000 clones, approximately 84% of them present only once. The sample was PBMCs. These receptors were taken from a woman in her twenties or thirties in good health and CMV-seropositive.

The chain has TRBV28 and TRBJ2-3; perhaps TRBD2 as D (7 bases). The germline V gene encodes CDR1 MDHEN and CDR2 SYDVKM. The CDR3 is made up of 13 amino acids. Deletions cut 8 bases from V and 4 bases from J, with 13 bases between. The CDR3 DNA sequence: TGTGCCAGCGTAGGGGGGGGCCCAGATACGCAGTATTTT. It codes for CASVGGGPDTQYF.

The chain couples TRBV6-1 to TRBJ2-1, with a tentative D call TRBD2 (6 bases). The CDR3 runs to 13 residues. Trimming stripped 2 bases from V and 12 bases from J, with 14 bases between. CDR1 is MNHNS, CDR2 SASEGT, per germline. This CDR3 reads CASSESLAGGQFF. The CDR3 nucleotides are TGTGCCAGCAGTGAAAGTCTCGCCGGGGGGCAGTTCTTC.

This clone was picked up one time. The rearrangement uses TRBV7-8 and TRBJ2-1; the D gene is possibly TRBD2 (5 bases). Germline-derived CDR1 and CDR2 are SGHVS and FQNEAQ. Trimming shortened V by 1 base and J by 1 base, and 20 bases separated the two germline ends. The CDR3 is 19 amino acids. This CDR3 is CASSLGRPLGFRSYNEQFF. CDR3 nucleotides: TGTGCCAGCAGCTTAGGGAGGCCGTTGGGGTTCCGATCCTACAATGAGCAGTTCTTC.

The chain is built from TRBV28 and TRBJ2-7, with 10 nucleotides matching TRBD1. CDR3 length: 14 residues. CDR1 MDHEN and CDR2 SYDVKM come from the germline V gene. Trimming at V came to 2 bases and at J to 3 bases, leaving 1 base not matched to a gene. CDR3 in amino acids: CASSLDRGRYEQYF. CDR3 DNA: TGTGCCAGCAGTTTAGACAGGGGGCGCTACGAGCAGTACTTC.

This chain uses TRBV18 with TRBJ1-2; 10 bases agree with TRBD1. J was trimmed by 5 bases and V by 6 bases; bases with no gene match: 6. Germline V gene data show CDR1 as KGHSH and CDR2 as LQKENI. The CDR3 covers 14 residues. The chain's CDR3 is CASSPGTGAYGYTF. As DNA, the CDR3 is TGTGCCAGCTCTCCCGGGACAGGGGCTTATGGCTACACCTTC.

The V call is TRBV5-4, the J call TRBJ2-1; D unresolved. This CDR3 contains 15 residues. CDR1 is SGHNT and CDR2 is YYREEE in the germline V gene (reference sequence). Trimming took off 1 base at V and 6 bases at J, with 14 bases between the two ends. CDR3 bases: TGTGCCAGCAGCTTGTTAGTATCGACAATCAATGAGCAGTTCTTC. Its translation: CASSLLVSTINEQFF.

V usage is TRBV15 and J usage is TRBJ1-2; perhaps TRBD1 as D (6 bases). The germline V gene encodes CDR1 LNHNV and CDR2 YYDKDF (reference sequence). This CDR3 comprises 14 residues. V lost 0 bases and J 8 bases, leaving 13 bases between the germline ends. In DNA form, the CDR3 reads TGTGCCACCAGCAGAGATCCCCAGGGGCGAGGCTACACCTTC. It encodes CATSRDPQGRGYTF.

This clone is a singleton in its sample. The chain employs TRBV30 and TRBJ1-1; no clear D gene. The CDR3 has 14 amino acids. Looked up from germline, CDR1 is GTSNPN and CDR2 is SVGIG (reference sequence). With 1 base removed from V and 0 bases from J, the gap between germline ends came to 9 bases. CDR3 in DNA: TGTGCCTGGAGTGCCGATACATTGAACACTGAAGCTTTCTTT. Protein product: CAWSADTLNTEAFF.

For the CDR3, the DNA is TGTGCCAGCTCACCGTCCGGGACAGGTCTTGGTGAAGCTTTCTTT. Protein sequence: CASSPSGTGLGEAFF. The genes are TRBV18 and TRBJ1-1; the match to TRBD1 covers 8 bases. Germline V gene sequence: CDR1 KGHSH, CDR2 LQKENI. The ends lost 3 bases at V and 7 bases at J; junction bases unmatched: 10. This CDR3 is 15 amino acids long.

The chain combines TRBV6-1 with TRBJ2-7; tentatively, D is TRBD1 (6 bases). Trimming pared 5 bases from V and 2 bases from J, leaving 16 bases between. Germline V gene sequence: CDR1 MNHNS, CDR2 SASEGT. This CDR3 region has 15 residues. The CDR3 loop is CASSSRNRAAYEQYF. The DNA of the CDR3 is TGTGCCAGCAGTTCGCGGAACAGGGCGGCCTACGAGCAGTACTTC.

This rearrangement joins TRBV18 to TRBJ2-5; no clear D. The V gene lost 0 bases and the J gene lost 2 bases, with 16 bases spanning the gap. Germline V lookup: CDR1 KGHSH, CDR2 LQKENI. This CDR3 comprises 17 residues. The CDR3 DNA is TGTGCCAGCTCACCACCAATAACAGTGACGCTTCAAGAGACCCAGTACTTC. Its translation: CASSPPITVTLQETQYF. The full variable domain, completed using reference TRBV18 and TRBJ2-5, is NAGVMQNPRHLVRRRGQEARLRCSPMKGHSHVYWYRQLPEEGLKFMVYLQKENIIDESGMPKERFSAEFPKEGPSILRIQQVVRGDSAAYFCASSPPITVTLQETQYFGPGTRLLVL.

The chain joins TRBV5-1 to TRBJ1-1; perhaps TRBD1 as D (6 bases). Trimming removed 2 bases at V and 4 bases at J, with 18 bases between. Germline V gene data show CDR1 as SGHRS and CDR2 as YFSETQ. The CDR3 totals 16 residues. The CDR3 is CASSFYWTASTTEAFF. The CDR3 DNA is TGCGCCAGCAGCTTTTACTGGACAGCTTCTACCACTGAAGCTTTCTTT.

This clone appeared a single time. The rearrangement joins TRBV20-1 to TRBJ2-1; D not certain. The CDR3 is 11 amino acids. Germline CDR1 DFQATT, CDR2 SNEGSKA (reference sequence). Trimming took 0 bases from V and 5 from J, leaving 2 bases between them. CDR3 amino acids: CSARDNNEQFF. DNA of the CDR3: TGCAGTGCTAGAGATAACAATGAGCAGTTCTTC.

As to this clone: The germline gene is not matched at one end of the junction; a read error may be the cause. DNA for the CDR3: TGTGCCAGCAGCGTAGAGGACAGGGGCTACTACGGCTACACCTTC. Translating gives CASSVEDRGYYGYTF. V and J are TRBV9 and TRBJ1-2, with 9 nucleotides matching TRBD1. CDR1 is SGDLS, CDR2 YYNGEE, per germline. The CDR3 runs to 15 residues.

The rearrangement joins TRBV19 to TRBJ2-4; 7 nucleotides agree with TRBD2. V shed 4 bases, J shed 6 bases, and the junction held 15 bases outside the gene matches. Germline V gene lookup returns CDR1 LNHDA and CDR2 SQIVND (reference sequence). This CDR3 has 17 residues. The CDR3 DNA follows: TGTGCCAGTAGTAACCCGAATGGCGGGAGTTGGAGAAACATTCAGTACTTC. Protein product: CASSNPNGGSWRNIQYF.

The rearrangement joins TRBV2 to TRBJ1-1; D unresolved. This CDR3 spans 13 amino acids. Looked up from germline, CDR1 is SNHLY and CDR2 is FYNNEI. Trimming pared 4 bases from V and 11 bases from J, leaving 17 bases between. CDR3 sequence: CASSGFDGAEAFF. The CDR3 DNA reads as TGTGCCAGCAGTGGGTTTGACGGTGCGGAGGCTTTCTTT.

The gene calls are TRBV9 and TRBJ1-1, with a tentative D call TRBD1 (5 bases). CDR1 and CDR2 from the germline V gene are SGDLS and YYNGEE. V lost 0 bases and J 5 bases, leaving 14 bases between the germline ends. CDR3 size: 15 residues. The CDR3 nucleotides read TGTGCCAGCAGCGTAGTGCAGGCAGGGATGACTGAAGCTTTCTTT. Protein: CASSVVQAGMTEAFF.

Only a few counts were recorded for this clone. J is TRBJ1-2 and V is TRBV10-1; TRBD1 aligns across 10 bases. Germline lookup yields CDR1 WNHNN and CDR2 SYGVQD (reference sequence). The length of the CDR3 is 17 residues. V gave up 6 bases and J gave up 7 bases; unmatched junction bases: 17. CDR3 amino acids: CASRAPGQGIRRRGYTF. As DNA, the CDR3 is TGCGCCAGCAGGGCCCCGGGACAGGGGATCCGTCGGCGTGGCTACACCTTC.

This rearrangement joins TRBV11-3 to TRBJ2-7, with a weak D call TRBD1 (7 bases). This CDR3 has 12 residues. V lost 6 bases to trimming and J lost 7 bases, with 13 bases between them. Germline assignment: CDR1 SGHNT and CDR2 YENEEA. The CDR3 DNA is TGTGCCAGCAGGGCGGGACAGCGTGAGCAGTACTTC. Translated, it gives CASRAGQREQYF.

J is TRBJ1-4 and V is TRBV6-1; no definite D call. Trimming shortened V by 0 bases and J by 5 bases, and 19 bases separated the two germline ends. The CDR3 length is 18 residues. From germline, CDR1 is MNHNS and CDR2 SASEGT. The CDR3 DNA follows: TGTGCCAGCAGTGAAGCTTCGGTGCAGGTTTATCTAAATGAAAAACTGTTTTTT. Residues: CASSEASVQVYLNEKLFF.

The chain's CDR3 is CASIERAAGEQYF. For the CDR3, the DNA is TGTGCCAGCATCGAGAGGGCTGCGGGGGAGCAGTACTTC. V gene TRBV28 combines with J gene TRBJ2-7; D might be TRBD2 (6 bases). The CDR3 is made up of 13 amino acids. The germline V gene encodes CDR1 MDHEN and CDR2 SYDVKM. Trimming left V 7 bases short and J 7 bases short, with 17 bases between.

The chain's CDR3 is CASSPGAQIQLAKNIQYF. The CDR3, as DNA: TGCGCCAGCAGCCCAGGCGCACAGATCCAGTTAGCCAAAAACATTCAGTACTTC. This chain joins TRBV4-1 and TRBJ2-4; D unclear. This CDR3 region has 18 residues. V was cut by 4 bases and J by 0 bases, with 19 bases left in between. Germline assignment: CDR1 MGHRA and CDR2 YSYEKL.

The CDR3 loop is CASSIAGKTGAHEQYF. Written as DNA, the CDR3 is TGTGCCAGTAGTATAGCCGGGAAGACAGGGGCCCACGAGCAGTACTTC. J is TRBJ2-7 and V is TRBV19; 8 bases map to TRBD1. The trim removed 1 base at V and 5 bases at J, leaving 10 bases unmatched. The germline gives CDR1 LNHDA, CDR2 SQIVND (reference sequence). This CDR3 region has 16 residues.

The V and J genes are TRBV5-1 and TRBJ2-3, with 8 nucleotides matching TRBD2. Germline trimming cut 3 bases from V and 5 bases from J; bases unmatched to any gene: 8. CDR3 length equals 15 residues. Germline lookup yields CDR1 SGHRS and CDR2 YFSETQ. CDR3 amino acids: CASSSPEREKDTQYF. The CDR3 nucleotides read TGCGCCAGCAGCTCGCCCGAGCGGGAGAAAGATACGCAGTATTTT.

The chain couples TRBV5-1 to TRBJ2-3, with TRBD1 matching over 8 bases. The trim removed 2 bases at V and 6 bases at J, leaving 5 bases unmatched. Germline V gene data show CDR1 as SGHRS and CDR2 as YFSETQ. The CDR3 consists of 14 residues. CDR3 bases: TGCGCCAGCAGCTTTGACAGGGGTGAGGATACGCAGTATTTT. Amino acids: CASSFDRGEDTQYF.

CDR3 in amino acids: CASSAGGTGSYEQYF. As DNA, the CDR3 is TGTGCCAGCAGCGCCGGCGGGACAGGCTCGTACGAGCAGTACTTC. The V and J genes are TRBV7-9 and TRBJ2-7; 8 nucleotides agree with TRBD1. The CDR3 has 15 residues. V lost 5 bases to trimming and J lost 4 bases; unmatched junction nucleotides: 10. Germline V gene data show CDR1 as SEHNR and CDR2 as FQNEAQ (reference sequence).

The chain has TRBV11-2 and TRBJ2-1, with 9 bases identical to TRBD2. The germline CDR1 and CDR2 sequences are SGHAT and FQNNGV. The V gene end was trimmed by 5 bases and the J gene end by 9 bases; junction bases not matched to a gene: 11. The CDR3 is made up of 15 amino acids. As DNA, the CDR3 is TGTGCCAGCAGCCGTAGCGGGAGTCTCGGTACTGAGCAGTTCTTC. Translated, it gives CASSRSGSLGTEQFF.

This clone was observed many times. J is TRBJ2-7 and V is TRBV5-1; no clear D gene. Trimming stripped 5 bases from V and 2 bases from J, with 11 bases between. In germline, CDR1 is SGHRS, CDR2 YFSETQ. The CDR3 extends over 13 amino acids. The CDR3 sequence is CASSFSQTYEQYF. Written as DNA, the CDR3 is TGCGCCAGCAGTTTTAGCCAGACCTACGAGCAGTACTTC.

In this sample, this clone turned up once. This rearrangement joins TRBV4-2 to TRBJ2-1; tentative D call: TRBD2 (5 bases). The germline V gene has CDR1 LGHNA and CDR2 YNFKEQ. The V end lost 3 bases, the J end lost 2 bases, and 17 bases lay between the germline ends. The length of the CDR3 is 17 residues. The CDR3 is CASSQAHGGSPYNEQFF. In DNA, the CDR3 is TGTGCCAGCAGCCAGGCCCACGGTGGGAGCCCCTACAATGAGCAGTTCTTC.

The chain links TRBV19 to TRBJ1-5; 11 positions agree with TRBD1. CDR3 length: 16 amino acids. In germline, CDR1 is LNHDA, CDR2 SQIVND (reference sequence). V trimming: 5 bases; J trimming: 5 bases; junction bases outside the gene matches: 8. The CDR3 DNA is TGTGCCAGTAGTCGAAGCGGGACAGGGGGAGATCAGCCCCAGCATTTT. It yields the protein CASSRSGTGGDQPQHF.